The 2 T cell receptor beta chains in this list originate from one sample, sequenced in a study of naive and memory T cell subsets. The beta constant-region primer was an equimolar mix of two oligonucleotides covering TRBC1 and TRBC2. TCRdb analysed the UMI-ligation and nested PCR reads with MiXCR anew, one entry per CDR3 protein. The sample has 81,000 or so distinct CDR3 sequences; 7% to 8% are singletons. Sample: central memory CD4+ T cells from blood. The receptor source for this set is a human donor in good health.

This clonotype was seen ten or more times. This chain uses TRBV25-1 with TRBJ2-1; 8 nucleotides agree with TRBD1. The germline V gene has CDR1 MGHDK and CDR2 SYGVNS. This CDR3 has 16 amino acids. V was pared by 5 bases and J by 4 bases, with 10 bases of the junction left unmatched. DNA of the CDR3: TGTGCCAGCAGTCTTCCCGGGACAGGTCGATACAATGAGCAGTTCTTC. This sequence encodes CASSLPGTGRYNEQFF.

This clonotype was observed at least ten times. This rearrangement joins TRBV29-1 to TRBJ1-2; maybe TRBD1 (5 bases). V lost 6 bases and J lost 4, with 12 bases in between. Germline V gene sequence: CDR1 SQVTM, CDR2 ANQGSEA. This CDR3 has 12 amino acids. The CDR3 protein is CSVRWGIYGYTF. CDR3 nucleotide sequence: TGCAGCGTACGATGGGGGATCTATGGCTACACCTTC.